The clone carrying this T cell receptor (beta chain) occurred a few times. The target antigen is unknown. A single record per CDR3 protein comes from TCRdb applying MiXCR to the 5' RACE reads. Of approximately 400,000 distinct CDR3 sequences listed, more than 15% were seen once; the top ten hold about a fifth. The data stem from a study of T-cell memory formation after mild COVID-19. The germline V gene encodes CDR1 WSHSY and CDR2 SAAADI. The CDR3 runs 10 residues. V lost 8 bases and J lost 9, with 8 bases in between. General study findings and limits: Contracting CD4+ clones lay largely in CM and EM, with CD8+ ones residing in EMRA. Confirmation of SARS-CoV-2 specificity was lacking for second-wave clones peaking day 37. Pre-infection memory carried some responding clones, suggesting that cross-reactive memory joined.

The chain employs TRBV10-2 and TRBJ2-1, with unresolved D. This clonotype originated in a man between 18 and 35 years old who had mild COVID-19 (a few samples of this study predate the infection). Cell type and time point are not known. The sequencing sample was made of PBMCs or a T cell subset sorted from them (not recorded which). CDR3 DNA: TGCGCCAGCGGCCTCCCTGAGCAGTTCTTC. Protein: CASGLPEQFF.